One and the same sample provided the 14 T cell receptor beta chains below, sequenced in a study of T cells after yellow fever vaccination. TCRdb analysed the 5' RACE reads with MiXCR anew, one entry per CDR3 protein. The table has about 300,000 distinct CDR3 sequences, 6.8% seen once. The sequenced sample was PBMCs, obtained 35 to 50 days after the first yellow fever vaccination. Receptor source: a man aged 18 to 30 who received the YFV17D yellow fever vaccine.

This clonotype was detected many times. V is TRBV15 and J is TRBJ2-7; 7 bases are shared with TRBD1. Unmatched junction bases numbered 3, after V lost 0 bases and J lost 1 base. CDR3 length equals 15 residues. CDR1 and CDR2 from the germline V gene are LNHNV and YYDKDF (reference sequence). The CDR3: CATSRDPGQSYEQYF. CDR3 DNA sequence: TGTGCCACCAGCAGAGATCCGGGACAGTCCTACGAGCAGTACTTC.

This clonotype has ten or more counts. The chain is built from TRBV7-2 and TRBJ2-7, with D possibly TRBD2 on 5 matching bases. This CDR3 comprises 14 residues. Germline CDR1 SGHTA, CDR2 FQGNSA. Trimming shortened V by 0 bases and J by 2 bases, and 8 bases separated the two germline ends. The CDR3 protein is CASSLAGNPYEQYV. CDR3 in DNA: TGTGCCAGCAGCTTAGCCGGGAACCCCTACGAGCAGTACGTC.

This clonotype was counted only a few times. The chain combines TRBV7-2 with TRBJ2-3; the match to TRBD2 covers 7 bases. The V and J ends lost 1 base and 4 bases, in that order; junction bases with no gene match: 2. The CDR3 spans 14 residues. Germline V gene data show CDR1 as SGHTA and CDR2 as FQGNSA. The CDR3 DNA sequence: TGTGCCAGCAGCTTAGACGGGGGGTCAGATACGCAGTATTTT. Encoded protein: CASSLDGGSDTQYF.

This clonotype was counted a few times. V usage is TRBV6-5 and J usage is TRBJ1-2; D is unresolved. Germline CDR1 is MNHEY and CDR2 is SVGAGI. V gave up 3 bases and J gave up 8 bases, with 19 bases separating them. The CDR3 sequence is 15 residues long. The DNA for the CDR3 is TGTGCCAGCAGTTATTTTCCGGGTCCAGCTGGGGGCTACACCTTC. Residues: CASSYFPGPAGGYTF.

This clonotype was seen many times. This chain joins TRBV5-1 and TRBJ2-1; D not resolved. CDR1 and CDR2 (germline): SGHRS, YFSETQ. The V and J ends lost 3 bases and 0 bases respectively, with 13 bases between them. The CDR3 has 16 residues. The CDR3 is CASSWAAGYSYNEQFF. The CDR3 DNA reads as TGCGCCAGCAGCTGGGCCGCCGGGTACTCCTACAATGAGCAGTTCTTC.

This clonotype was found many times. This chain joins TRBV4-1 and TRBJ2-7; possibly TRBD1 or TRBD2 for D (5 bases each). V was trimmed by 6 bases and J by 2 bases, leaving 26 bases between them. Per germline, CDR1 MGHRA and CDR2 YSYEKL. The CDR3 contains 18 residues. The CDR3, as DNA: TGCGCCAGCAGTCTACACTTTCGAGCAGGGAGAGTAACCTACGAGCAGTACGTC. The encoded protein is CASSLHFRAGRVTYEQYV.

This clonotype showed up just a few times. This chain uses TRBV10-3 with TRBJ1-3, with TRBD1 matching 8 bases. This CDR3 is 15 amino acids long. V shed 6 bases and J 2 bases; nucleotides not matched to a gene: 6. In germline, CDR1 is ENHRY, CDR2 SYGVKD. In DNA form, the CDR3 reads TGTGCCATCAGCGGACAGGGAGGTCCTGGAAACACCATATATTTT. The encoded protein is CAISGQGGPGNTIYF.

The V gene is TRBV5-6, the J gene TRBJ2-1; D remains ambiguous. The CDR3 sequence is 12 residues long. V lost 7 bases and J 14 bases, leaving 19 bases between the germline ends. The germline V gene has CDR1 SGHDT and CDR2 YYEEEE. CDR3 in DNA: TGTGCCAGCGCTATCTACCGGGCATCGGAGTTCTTC. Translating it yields CASAIYRASEFF.

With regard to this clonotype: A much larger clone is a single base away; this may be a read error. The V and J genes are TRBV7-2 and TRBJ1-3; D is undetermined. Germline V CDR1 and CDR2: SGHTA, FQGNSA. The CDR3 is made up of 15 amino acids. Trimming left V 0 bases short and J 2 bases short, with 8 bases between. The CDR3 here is CASSLAIDPGNTIYF. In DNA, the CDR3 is TGTGCCAGCAGCTTAGCGATCGATCCTGGAAACACCATATATTTT.

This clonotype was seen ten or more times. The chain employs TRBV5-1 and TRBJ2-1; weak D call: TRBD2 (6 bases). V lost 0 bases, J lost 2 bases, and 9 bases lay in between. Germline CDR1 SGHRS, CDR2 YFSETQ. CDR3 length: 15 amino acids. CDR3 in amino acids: CASSLGGEAYNEQFF. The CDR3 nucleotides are TGCGCCAGCAGCTTGGGTGGGGAGGCCTACAATGAGCAGTTCTTC.

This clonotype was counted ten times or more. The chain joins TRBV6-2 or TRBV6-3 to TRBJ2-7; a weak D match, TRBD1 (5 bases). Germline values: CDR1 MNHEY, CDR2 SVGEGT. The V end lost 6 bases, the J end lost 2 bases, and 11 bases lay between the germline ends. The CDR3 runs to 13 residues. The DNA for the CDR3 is TGTGCCAGCAGGCCCCCGGACACCTACGAGCAGTACGTC. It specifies CASRPPDTYEQYV.

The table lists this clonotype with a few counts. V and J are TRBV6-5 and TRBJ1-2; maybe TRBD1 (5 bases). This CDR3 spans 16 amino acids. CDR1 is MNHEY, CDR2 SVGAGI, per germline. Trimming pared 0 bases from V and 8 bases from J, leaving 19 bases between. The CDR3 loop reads CASSYSRGRGVEGYTF. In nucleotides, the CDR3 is TGTGCCAGCAGTTACTCGAGGGGTCGGGGTGTAGAGGGCTACACCTTC.

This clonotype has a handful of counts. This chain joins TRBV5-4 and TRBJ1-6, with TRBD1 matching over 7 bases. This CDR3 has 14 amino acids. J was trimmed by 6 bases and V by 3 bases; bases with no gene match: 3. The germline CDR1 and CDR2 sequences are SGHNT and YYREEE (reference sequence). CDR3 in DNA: TGTGCCAGCAGCTGGGACAGAGGTAATTCACCCCTCCACTTT. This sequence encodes CASSWDRGNSPLHF.

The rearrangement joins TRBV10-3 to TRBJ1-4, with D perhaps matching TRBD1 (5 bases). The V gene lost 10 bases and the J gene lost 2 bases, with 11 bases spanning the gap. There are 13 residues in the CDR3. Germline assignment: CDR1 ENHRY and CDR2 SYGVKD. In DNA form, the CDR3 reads TGTGCCACCGGGACCGCGACTAATGAAAAACTGTTTTTT. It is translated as CATGTATNEKLFF.